This T cell receptor (beta chain) appears in the sequencing data of a study of cytomegalovirus exposure and HLA in healthy donors. Study-wide results and caveats: A link between a missense DCLRE1C variant and TCR beta V- and J-gene trimming emerged from a later analysis.

Worth noting for this clone: Its antigen is still unknown.

Use of 60 Vbeta and 13 Jbeta primers characterized the PCR. Only in-frame clones appear in the TCRdb table, and some are missing; sequencing was by immunoSEQ multiplex PCR. Among 150,000 to 200,000 clones, 76% were seen once, and the ten largest hold 2% to 2.5%. Germline V gives CDR1 MGHRA, CDR2 YSYEKL. The CDR3 is 16 amino acids. V dropped 3 bases and J dropped 0 bases, with 14 bases sitting between them. This clonotype originated in a woman aged 30 to 39 in good health and CMV-seropositive. Sequencing was done on a sample of PBMCs. This chain links TRBV4-1 with TRBJ1-2; D ambiguous. This CDR3 is CASSHPGKGTNYGYTF. In DNA, the CDR3 is TGCGCCAGCAGCCATCCGGGGAAAGGAACTAACTATGGCTACACCTTC.